The clone carrying this TCR beta chain is a singleton in its sample. The antigen is unknown. The protocol was immunoSEQ multiplex PCR, while the TCRdb copy is restricted to in-frame clones and leaves out a portion. The repertoire holds tens of thousands of clones, with approximately 85% as singletons. The entry originates in a study of a mutant IDH1 vaccine in newly diagnosed glioma. Study-wide background: Standard pretreatment was either radiotherapy, temozolomide, or, for most, radiochemotherapy with temozolomide.

Time point denoted: week 23, last vaccination. Every vaccination contained 300 ug of the mutant IDH1 20-mer peptide and was paired with topical imiquimod. Whole-study results and caveats: Across multiple MHC alleles, 93.3% of patients had vaccine-induced responses. There seemed to be no relation between pseudoprogression and changes in top peripheral T cell clonotypes.

The CDR3 runs to 15 residues. The sequences come from PBMCs, collected from a glioma patient whose treatment included an IDH1 peptide vaccine. The genes are TRBV21-1 and TRBJ1-5; the table's D call of TRBD1 was not tested on the DNA. TRBV21-1 is an annotated pseudogene. The clonotype comes from a woman between 45 and 60 years old with glioma. The CDR3 region has the DNA TGTGCCAGCAGCAAAAAGGGGTTGGGAAATCAGCCCCAGCATTTT. Protein: CASSKKGLGNQPQHF.